Listed here are 9 T cell receptor beta chains from one sample, sequenced in a study of PD-L1 blockade in urothelial cancer. The protocol was immunoSEQ multiplex PCR, while the TCRdb copy is restricted to in-frame clones and leaves out a portion. The table records 25,000 to 35,000 clones, around 87% of them present only once. Sequencing used PBMCs, obtained around atezolizumab (anti-PD-L1) treatment. These receptors all come from a man in his forties or fifties with urothelial cancer.

The chain carries TRBV19 and TRBJ2-5; 8 nucleotides agree with TRBD1. Unmatched junction bases numbered 6, after V lost 4 bases and J lost 2 bases. The CDR3 runs 15 residues. The germline CDR1 and CDR2 sequences are LNHDA and SQIVND (reference sequence). CDR3 sequence reads: CASSTRTGMQETQYF. In DNA, the CDR3 is TGTGCCAGTAGTACCAGGACAGGGATGCAAGAGACCCAGTACTTC.

The chain uses TRBV7-3 and TRBJ2-3, with D possibly matching TRBD1 (6 bases). Trimming took off 5 bases at V and 5 bases at J, with 11 bases between the two ends. The CDR3 consists of 13 residues. The V gene's germline CDR1 is SGHTA and CDR2 FQGTGA. CDR3 protein: CASSSIRGDTQYF. The CDR3 region has the DNA TGTGCCAGCAGCAGTATCAGGGGAGATACGCAGTATTTT.

The rearrangement links TRBV11-3 to TRBJ2-1; D may be TRBD2 (6 bases). The CDR3 contains 16 residues. CDR1 SGHNT and CDR2 YENEEA come from the germline V gene. V gave up 1 base and J gave up 3 bases, with 13 bases separating them. The CDR3 protein is CASSLAATRSYNEQFF. The CDR3 DNA is TGTGCCAGCAGCTTAGCAGCGACTAGGAGCTACAATGAGCAGTTCTTC.

The chain links TRBV7-8 to TRBJ2-7; D is unresolved. This CDR3 has 14 amino acids. Germline values: CDR1 SGHVS, CDR2 FQNEAQ. Deletions cut 0 bases from V and 6 bases from J, with 12 bases between. CDR3 sequence: CASSLAVGSGEQYF. Here the CDR3 DNA reads TGTGCCAGCAGCTTAGCGGTCGGGTCTGGCGAGCAGTACTTC. The full variable domain, rest sourced from reference TRBV7-8 and TRBJ2-7, is GAGVSQSPRYKVAKRGQDVALRCDPISGHVSLFWYQQALGQGPEFLTYFQNEAQLDKSGLPSDRFFAERPEGSVSTLKIQRTQQEDSAVYLCASSLAVGSGEQYFGPGTRLTVT.

V is TRBV19 and J is TRBJ2-5; tentatively, D is TRBD2 (6 bases). The CDR3 extends over 14 amino acids. The germline V gene has CDR1 LNHDA and CDR2 SQIVND (reference sequence). Trimming took off 7 bases at V and 7 bases at J, with 19 bases between the two ends. DNA of the CDR3: TGTGCCAGTAAACCATCCGGGCCCGGGGGGACCCAGTACTTC. Its translation is CASKPSGPGGTQYF.

This rearrangement joins TRBV7-2 to TRBJ2-7, with TRBD2 as a possible D gene (5 bases). The CDR3 sequence is 14 residues long. V was pared by 5 bases and J by 0 bases, with 11 bases between. Germline assignment: CDR1 SGHTA and CDR2 FQGNSA. CDR3 residues: CASSEGTVSYEQYF. The CDR3 DNA sequence: TGTGCCAGCAGCGAGGGAACCGTCTCCTACGAGCAGTACTTC.

The chain couples TRBV7-2 to TRBJ1-2; the match to TRBD1 covers 8 bases. The V and J ends lost 3 bases and 6 bases, in that order; junction bases with no gene match: 6. Germline V gives CDR1 SGHTA, CDR2 FQGNSA. CDR3 size: 14 residues. The CDR3 region is CASSFLDRENGYTF. For the CDR3, the DNA is TGTGCCAGCAGCTTCCTGGACAGGGAAAATGGCTACACCTTC. Supplemented by reference TRBV7-2 and TRBJ1-2, the full variable domain reads GAGVSQSPSNKVTEKGKDVELRCDPISGHTALYWYRQSLGQGLEFLIYFQGNSAPDKSGLPSDRFSAERTGGSVSTLTIQRTQQEDSAVYLCASSFLDRENGYTFGSGTRLTVV.

The chain recombines TRBV4-2 with TRBJ2-2; 12 bases match TRBD2. From germline, CDR1 is LGHNA and CDR2 YNFKEQ. V shed 2 bases, J shed 5 bases, and the junction held 6 bases outside the gene matches. The CDR3 contains 17 residues. Here the CDR3 reads CASSQSSGGANTGELFF. CDR3 in DNA: TGTGCCAGCAGCCAATCTAGCGGGGGGGCCAATACCGGGGAGCTGTTTTTT.

This rearrangement joins TRBV6-4 to TRBJ1-2, with D perhaps TRBD1 (5 bases). CDR1 MRHNA and CDR2 SNTAGT come from the germline V gene. This CDR3 comprises 16 residues. Between the trimmed V and J ends, which lost 3 bases and 2 bases, there was a span of 16 bases. In nucleotides, the CDR3 is TGTGCCAGCAGTGATGACAGCGCCCTGGGGAACTATGGCTACACCTTC. Amino acids: CASSDDSALGNYGYTF.